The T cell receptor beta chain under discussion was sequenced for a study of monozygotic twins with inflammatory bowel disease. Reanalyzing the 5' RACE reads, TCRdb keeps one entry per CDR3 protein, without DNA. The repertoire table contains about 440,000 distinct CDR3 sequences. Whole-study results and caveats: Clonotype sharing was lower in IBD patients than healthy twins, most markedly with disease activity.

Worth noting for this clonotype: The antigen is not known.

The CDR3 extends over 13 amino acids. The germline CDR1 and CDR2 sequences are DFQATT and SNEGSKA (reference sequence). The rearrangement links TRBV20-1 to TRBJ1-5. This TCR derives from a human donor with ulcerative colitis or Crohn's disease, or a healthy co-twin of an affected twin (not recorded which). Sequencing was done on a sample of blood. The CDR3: CSASIGSNQPQHF.